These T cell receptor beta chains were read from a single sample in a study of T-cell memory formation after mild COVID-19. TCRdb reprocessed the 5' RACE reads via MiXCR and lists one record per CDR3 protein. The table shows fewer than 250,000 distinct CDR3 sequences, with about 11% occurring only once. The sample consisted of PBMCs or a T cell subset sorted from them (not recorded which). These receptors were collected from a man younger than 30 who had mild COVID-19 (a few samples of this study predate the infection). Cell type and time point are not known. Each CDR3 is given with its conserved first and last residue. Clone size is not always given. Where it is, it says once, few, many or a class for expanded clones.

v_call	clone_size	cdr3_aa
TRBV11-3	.	CASSPERGSGELFF
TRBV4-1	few	CASSQGSGGDEKLFF
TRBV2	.	CASRVWVSYEQYF
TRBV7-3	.	CASSSNEGTQYF
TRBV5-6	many	CASSLVRAGNYEQYF
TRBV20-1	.	CSARDPLAGRNEQFF
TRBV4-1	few	CASSREGHPLAKNIQYF
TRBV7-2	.	CASSLWELYYGYTF
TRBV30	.	CAWSLGLASGELFF
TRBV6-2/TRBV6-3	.	CASRGDRGFRQPQHF
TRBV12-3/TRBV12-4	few	CASSSHGLGGGKTQYF
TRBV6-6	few	CASSYASGGQKETQYF
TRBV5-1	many	CASSLVGTGELFF
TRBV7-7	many	CASSLLENTEAFF
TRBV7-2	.	CASGPGQGAGGTQYF
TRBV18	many	CASSPTRGQLYGYTF
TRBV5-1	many	CASSLGLEDGYTF
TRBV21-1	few	CASSKNPGGTGELFF
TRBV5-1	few	CASGQGNTGELFF
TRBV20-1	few	CSATFGTGYTEAFF
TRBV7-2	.	CASSSGQALGTQYF
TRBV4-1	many	CASSLDGHYEQYF
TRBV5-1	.	CASSREGISTDTQYF
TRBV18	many	CASSPRKGGNTDTQYF
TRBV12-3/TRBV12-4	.	CASSLGGGSVEQFF
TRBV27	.	CASSPSSGGTSTGELFF
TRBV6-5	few	CASTDRESNYGYTF
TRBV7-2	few	CASSLPGRQETQYF
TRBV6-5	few	CASRGTVLGTQYF
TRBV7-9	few	CASSGVGGGTDAFF
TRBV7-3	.	CASSPRGEGTQYF
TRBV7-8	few	CASSAHSYEQYF
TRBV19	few	CASSTLAGGLRATGELFF
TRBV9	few	CASSGRADPRYEQYF
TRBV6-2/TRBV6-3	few	CASSFSGGNQYF